These 14 T cell receptor beta chains originate from one sample sequenced in a study of T cell changes during pregnancy in multiple sclerosis. Some clones are missing from TCRdb's copy, which holds only in-frame ones; the method was immunoSEQ multiplex PCR. This repertoire shows approximately 88,000 clones, around 93% found once; its top ten account for about 2.4%. Material: peripheral blood, obtained in the third trimester of pregnancy. The receptors here all came from a female donor with multiple sclerosis, enrolled in a pregnancy study.

Notes on this clone: The junction does not match germline at one end; this may be a read error. V is TRBV7-7 and J is TRBJ2-5; D might be TRBD2 (6 bases). The CDR3 loop spans 13 amino acids. Germline V gene data show CDR1 as SSHAT and CDR2 as FNYEAQ (reference sequence). CDR3 loop: CASSLGGRETQYF. In nucleotides, the CDR3 is TGTGCTAGCAGCTTGGGGGGAAGGGAGACCCAGTACTTC.

The rearrangement uses TRBV10-3 and TRBJ1-5, with 8 bases identical to TRBD1. This CDR3 is 13 amino acids long. J gave up 7 bases and V 6 bases, and 5 bases lay outside the gene matches. CDR1 ENHRY and CDR2 SYGVKD come from the germline V gene. The CDR3 region is CAISPGQVQPQHF. DNA of the CDR3: TGTGCCATCAGCCCGGGACAGGTGCAGCCCCAGCATTTT.

The chain couples TRBV7-2 to TRBJ2-7, with 16 bases that match TRBD2. Germline lookup yields CDR1 SGHTA and CDR2 FQGNSA. The CDR3 loop spans 16 amino acids. The V gene end was trimmed by 5 bases and the J gene end by 7 bases; junction bases not matched to a gene: 8. CDR3 sequence: CASSRGTSGRVVEQYF. The CDR3 bases are TGTGCCAGCAGCCGGGGGACTAGCGGGAGGGTGGTTGAGCAGTACTTC.

This clone was seen a single time. J is TRBJ1-3 and V is TRBV9; TRBD1 is a possible D gene (5 bases). V was clipped by 7 bases and J by 4 bases, with 12 bases between them. Per germline, CDR1 SGDLS and CDR2 YYNGEE. This CDR3 has 13 amino acids. In nucleotides, the CDR3 is TGTGCCAGCGACGCAGGGCGGGGAAACACCATATATTTT. Translation gives CASDAGRGNTIYF.

CDR3 coding DNA: TGTGCCAGCAGCCAAGATCGAAGTGGGGACTATGTGTTGTATTTT. The encoded protein is CASSQDRSGDYVLYF. This chain uses TRBV4-2 with TRBJ2-3; 7 bases match TRBD2. CDR1 and CDR2 from the germline V gene are LGHNA and YNFKEQ. The CDR3 totals 15 residues. V trimming: 0 bases; J trimming: 14 bases; junction bases outside the gene matches: 14.

In the case of this clone: The junction and the germline gene differ at one end; a read error may be behind it. This chain uses TRBV12-5 with TRBJ2-7; 7 positions agree with TRBD2. Germline V gives CDR1 LGHNT, CDR2 FRNRAP. The CDR3 is made up of 13 amino acids. The CDR3 region is CAKEQLPLTSATF. The CDR3 coding sequence is TGTGCTAAGGAACAACTGCCCCTTACTAGCGCGACTTTC. The variable domain in full, with the rest retrieved from reference TRBV12-5 and TRBJ2-7, is DARVTQTPRHKVTEMGQEVTMRCQPILGHNTVFWYRQTMMQGLELLAYFRNRAPLDDSGMPKDRFSAEMPDATLATLKIQPSEPRDSAVYFCAKEQLPLTSATFGPGTRLTVT.

The chain links TRBV9 to TRBJ2-3; 8 bases agree with TRBD2. V shed 0 bases, J shed 2 bases, and the junction held 5 bases outside the gene matches. Germline-derived CDR1 and CDR2 are SGDLS and YYNGEE. The CDR3 runs 16 residues. The CDR3 spells CASSVGASGLTDTQYF. The CDR3 DNA reads TGTGCCAGCAGCGTAGGGGCTAGCGGGCTCACAGATACGCAGTATTTT.

The rearrangement joins TRBV7-9 to TRBJ2-3; 12 bases align to TRBD2. Trimming at V came to 5 bases and at J to 5 bases, leaving 11 bases not matched to a gene. Germline loops: CDR1 SEHNR, CDR2 FQNEAQ (reference sequence). The length of the CDR3 is 17 residues. The CDR3 sequence is CASSPRKTSGREDTQYF. The CDR3 DNA is TGTGCCAGCAGCCCTAGGAAGACTAGCGGGAGAGAAGATACGCAGTATTTT.

The chain recombines TRBV30 with TRBJ1-2, with a weak D call TRBD1 (5 bases). Trimming left V 2 bases short and J 4 bases short, with 11 bases between. Germline V gene sequence: CDR1 GTSNPN, CDR2 SVGIG (reference sequence). The CDR3 length is 13 residues. CDR3 protein: CAWSPAGPYGYTF. The DNA for the CDR3 is TGTGCCTGGAGTCCGGCAGGGCCCTATGGCTACACCTTC.

The chain recombines TRBV7-3 with TRBJ2-2; D is possibly TRBD2 (6 bases). The V gene's germline CDR1 is SGHTA and CDR2 FQGTGA. This CDR3 is built from 17 residues. The V end lost 5 bases, the J end lost 0 bases, and 16 bases lay between the germline ends. The CDR3 protein is CASSPRDSRPNTGELFF. The CDR3 DNA reads TGTGCCAGCAGCCCCAGGGACTCTCGCCCGAACACCGGGGAGCTGTTTTTT.

The genes are TRBV12-5 and TRBJ2-1, with D maybe TRBD2 (5 bases). The CDR3 covers 15 residues. In germline, CDR1 is LGHNT, CDR2 FRNRAP. Trimming cost V 5 bases and J 0 bases, with 11 bases left between them. Here the CDR3 reads CASGLGSASYNEQFF. As DNA, the CDR3 is TGTGCTAGTGGTCTGGGGAGTGCCTCCTACAATGAGCAGTTCTTC.

The chain links TRBV28 to TRBJ1-2; TRBD1 matches 8 bases. V lost 8 bases to trimming and J lost 4 bases; unmatched junction nucleotides: 0. Germline lookup yields CDR1 MDHEN and CDR2 SYDVKM. This CDR3 has 11 residues. CDR3 region: CASGTGYGYTF. The CDR3 DNA reads TGTGCCAGCGGGACAGGCTATGGCTACACCTTC.

The V gene is TRBV5-6, the J gene TRBJ2-3; 7 bases are shared with TRBD2. From germline, CDR1 is SGHDT and CDR2 YYEEEE. The CDR3 runs to 16 residues. Trimming cost V 5 bases and J 2 bases; bases outside gene matches: 11. CDR3 DNA: TGTGCCAGCAGGGTGAGGCGGGAGTGGGACACAGATACGCAGTATTTT. Residues: CASRVRREWDTDTQYF.

The rearrangement joins TRBV5-5 to TRBJ2-5; D is perhaps TRBD1 (6 bases). V gave up 2 bases and J gave up 1 base, with 12 bases separating them. The germline CDR1 and CDR2 sequences are SGHKS and YYEKEE (reference sequence). The CDR3 loop spans 15 amino acids. The CDR3 is CASSLMTGLQETQYF. CDR3 DNA sequence: TGTGCCAGCAGCTTAATGACAGGTCTCCAAGAGACCCAGTACTTC.